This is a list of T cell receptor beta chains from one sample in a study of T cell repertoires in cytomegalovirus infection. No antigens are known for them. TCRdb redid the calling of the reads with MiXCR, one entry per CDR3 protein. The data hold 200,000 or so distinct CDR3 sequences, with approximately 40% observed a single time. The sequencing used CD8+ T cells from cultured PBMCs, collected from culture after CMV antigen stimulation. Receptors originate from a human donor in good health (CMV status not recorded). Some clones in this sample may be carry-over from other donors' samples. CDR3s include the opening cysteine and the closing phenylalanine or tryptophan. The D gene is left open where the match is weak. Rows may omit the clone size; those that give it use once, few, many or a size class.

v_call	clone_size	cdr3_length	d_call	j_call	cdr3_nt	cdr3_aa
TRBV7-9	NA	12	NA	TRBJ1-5	TGTGCCAGCAGCGAAGGTCGTGGTCCCCAGCATTTT	CASSEGRGPQHF
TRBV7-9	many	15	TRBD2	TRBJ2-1	TGTGCCAGCAGCTCACTAGCGGGGGTTGAAAATGAGCAGTTCTTC	CASSSLAGVENEQFF
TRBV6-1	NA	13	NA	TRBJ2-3	TGTGCCAGCAGTGCCACAGGGACAGATACGCAGTATTTT	CASSATGTDTQYF
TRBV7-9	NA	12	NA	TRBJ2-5	TGTGCCAGCGGGGAAGGTCGAGAGACCCAGTACTTC	CASGEGRETQYF
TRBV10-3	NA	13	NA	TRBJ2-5	TGTGCCATCAGTGAGGGGGCCGGTGAGACCCAGTACTTC	CAISEGAGETQYF
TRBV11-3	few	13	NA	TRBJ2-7	TGTGCCAGCAGCTTGGCAGTGGGAAACGAGCAGTACTTC	CASSLAVGNEQYF
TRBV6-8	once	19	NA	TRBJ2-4	TGTGCCAGCAGTCCACGGAGGGCCGCCCGTGGGCTAGCCAAAAACATTCAGTACTTC	CASSPRRAARGLAKNIQYF
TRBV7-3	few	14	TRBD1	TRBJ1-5	TGTGCCAGCAGCTCAGGGGGGGGGAATCAGCCCCAGCATTTT	CASSSGGGNQPQHF
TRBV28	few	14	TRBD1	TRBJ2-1	TGTGCCAGCAGTTTTACAGGGGGCCTTAATGAGCAGTTCTTC	CASSFTGGLNEQFF
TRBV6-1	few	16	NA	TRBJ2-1	TGTGCCAGCAGTCGGCTCGCAGAGAGCTCCTACAATGAGCAGTTCTTC	CASSRLAESSYNEQFF
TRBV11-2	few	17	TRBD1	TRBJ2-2	TGTGCCAGCAGCTTAGTGGGCGGACAGGGGTGGACCGGGGAGCTGTTTTTT	CASSLVGGQGWTGELFF
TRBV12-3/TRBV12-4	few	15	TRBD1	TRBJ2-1	TGTGCCAGCACCAAAAGGGGGCGCGGCTACAATGAGCAGTTCTTC	CASTKRGRGYNEQFF
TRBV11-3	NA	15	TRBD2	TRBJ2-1	TGTGCCAGCAGCCCTAGCGGTAACAGCTACAATGAGCAGTTCTTC	CASSPSGNSYNEQFF
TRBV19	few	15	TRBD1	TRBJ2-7	TGTGCCAGTAGTATCTTGACAGGGGCGAGCTACGAGCAGTACTTC	CASSILTGASYEQYF
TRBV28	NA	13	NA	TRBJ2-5	TGTGCCAGCAGTTATCTAAGCGGAGAGACCCAGTACTTC	CASSYLSGETQYF
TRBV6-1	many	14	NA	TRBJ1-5	TGTGCCAGCAGTCGCTTCGGACAGAATCAGCCCCAGCATTTT	CASSRFGQNQPQHF
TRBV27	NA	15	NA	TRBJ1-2	TGTGCCAGAAGTTCTAATCAGGGGCATAAATATGGCTCCACCTTC	CARSSNQGHKYGSTF
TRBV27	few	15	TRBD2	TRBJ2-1	TGTGCCAGCAGTTTTTCTAGCGGGGGGGCGTATGAGCAGTTCTTC	CASSFSSGGAYEQFF
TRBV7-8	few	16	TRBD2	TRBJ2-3	TGTGCCAGCAGCTTTCCGGGACTAGCACCGTCAGATACGCAGTATTTT	CASSFPGLAPSDTQYF
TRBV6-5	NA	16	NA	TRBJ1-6	TGTGCCAGCAGTTACAATAGCCAGGGGCAGGATTCACCCCTCCACTTT	CASSYNSQGQDSPLHF
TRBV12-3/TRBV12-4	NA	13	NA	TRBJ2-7	TGTGCCAGCAGTCCTACAGAGGGCCTCAAGCAGTACTTC	CASSPTEGLKQYF
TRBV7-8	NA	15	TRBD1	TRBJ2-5	TGTGCCAGCAGCTCCAGGGACAGGGGGCTGGAGACCCAGTACTTC	CASSSRDRGLETQYF
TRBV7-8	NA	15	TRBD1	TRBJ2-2	TGTGCCAGCAGCTTTAAGACAGGGGGTCCCGGGGAGCTGTTTTTT	CASSFKTGGPGELFF